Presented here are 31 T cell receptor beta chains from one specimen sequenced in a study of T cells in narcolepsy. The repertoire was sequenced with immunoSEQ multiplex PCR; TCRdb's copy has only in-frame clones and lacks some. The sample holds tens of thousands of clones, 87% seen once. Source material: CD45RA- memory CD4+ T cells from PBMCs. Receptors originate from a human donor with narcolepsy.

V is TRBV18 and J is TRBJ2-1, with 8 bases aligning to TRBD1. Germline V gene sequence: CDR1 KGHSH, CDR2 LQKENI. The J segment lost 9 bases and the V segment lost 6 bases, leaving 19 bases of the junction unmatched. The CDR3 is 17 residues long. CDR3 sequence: CASSPTGTGVRNGEQFF. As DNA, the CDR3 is TGTGCCAGCTCCCCCACCGGGACAGGCGTTAGAAACGGTGAGCAGTTCTTC.

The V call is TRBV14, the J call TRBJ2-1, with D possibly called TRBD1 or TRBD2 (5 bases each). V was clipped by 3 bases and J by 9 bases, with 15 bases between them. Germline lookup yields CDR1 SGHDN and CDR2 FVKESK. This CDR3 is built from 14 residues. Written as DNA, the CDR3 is TGTGCCAGCAGCCACGGGACGGGCTATGGTGAGCAGTTCTTC. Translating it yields CASSHGTGYGEQFF.

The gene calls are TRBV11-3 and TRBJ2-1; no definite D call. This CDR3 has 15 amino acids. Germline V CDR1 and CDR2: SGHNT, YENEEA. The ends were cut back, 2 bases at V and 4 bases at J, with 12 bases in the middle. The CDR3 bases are TGTGCCAGCAGCTTACGATCAGGTCCGTACAATGAGCAGTTCTTC. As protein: CASSLRSGPYNEQFF.

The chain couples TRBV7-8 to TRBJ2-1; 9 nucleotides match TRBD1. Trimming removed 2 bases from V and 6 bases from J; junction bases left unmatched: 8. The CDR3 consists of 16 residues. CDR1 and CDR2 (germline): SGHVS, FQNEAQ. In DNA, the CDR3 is TGTGCCAGCAGCTTATTAGTACAGGGGGCTGGCAATGAGCAGTTCTTC. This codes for CASSLLVQGAGNEQFF.

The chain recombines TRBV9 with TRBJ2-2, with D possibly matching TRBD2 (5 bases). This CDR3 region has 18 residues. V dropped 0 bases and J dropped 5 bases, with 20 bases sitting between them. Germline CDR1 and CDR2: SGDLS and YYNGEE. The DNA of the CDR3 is TGTGCCAGCAGCGTAGCCTGTAGCGATCCCAGGCGGACCGGGGAGCTGTTTTTT. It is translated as CASSVACSDPRRTGELFF.

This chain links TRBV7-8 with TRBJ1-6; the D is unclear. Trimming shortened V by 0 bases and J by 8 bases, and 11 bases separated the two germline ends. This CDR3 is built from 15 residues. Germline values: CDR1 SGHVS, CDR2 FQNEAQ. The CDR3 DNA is TGTGCCAGCAGCTTAGCGGGCGGCGGGGATTCACCCCTCCACTTT. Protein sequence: CASSLAGGGDSPLHF.

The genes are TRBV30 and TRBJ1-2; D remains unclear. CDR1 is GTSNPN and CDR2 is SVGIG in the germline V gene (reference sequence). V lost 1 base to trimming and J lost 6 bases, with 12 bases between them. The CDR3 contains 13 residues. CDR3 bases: TGTGCCTGGAGTGGGTCCGGGGTAGATGGCTACACCTTC. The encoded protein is CAWSGSGVDGYTF.

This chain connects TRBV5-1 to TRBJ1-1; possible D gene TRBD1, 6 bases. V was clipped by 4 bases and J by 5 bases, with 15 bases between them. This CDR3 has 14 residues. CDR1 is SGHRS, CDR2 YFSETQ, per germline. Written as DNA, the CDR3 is TGCGCCAGCAGCCCCCTGCTCAGGGGAACTGAAGCTTTCTTT. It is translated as CASSPLLRGTEAFF.

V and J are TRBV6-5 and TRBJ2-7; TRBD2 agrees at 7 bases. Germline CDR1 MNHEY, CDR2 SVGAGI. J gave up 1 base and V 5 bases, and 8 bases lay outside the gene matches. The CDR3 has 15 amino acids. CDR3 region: CASSTLGGGSYEQYF. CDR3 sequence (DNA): TGTGCCAGCAGTACCTTGGGCGGGGGTTCCTACGAGCAGTACTTC.

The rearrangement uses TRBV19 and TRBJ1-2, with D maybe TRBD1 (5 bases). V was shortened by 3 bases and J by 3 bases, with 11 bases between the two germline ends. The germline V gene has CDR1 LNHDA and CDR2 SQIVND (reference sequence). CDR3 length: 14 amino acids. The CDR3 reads CASSISGVDYGYTF. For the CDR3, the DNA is TGTGCCAGTAGTATCTCGGGGGTGGACTATGGCTACACCTTC.

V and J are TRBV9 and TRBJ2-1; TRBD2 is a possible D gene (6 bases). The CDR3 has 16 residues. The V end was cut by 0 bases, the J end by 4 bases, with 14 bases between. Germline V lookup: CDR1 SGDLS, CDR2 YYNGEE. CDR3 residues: CASSVGSRERYNEQFF. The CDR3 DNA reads TGTGCCAGCAGCGTAGGTAGTCGGGAGAGGTACAATGAGCAGTTCTTC.

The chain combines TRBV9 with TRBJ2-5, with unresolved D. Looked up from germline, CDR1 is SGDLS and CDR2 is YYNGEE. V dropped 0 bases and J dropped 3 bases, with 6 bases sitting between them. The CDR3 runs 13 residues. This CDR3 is CASSVDTKETQYF. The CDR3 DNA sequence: TGTGCCAGCAGCGTAGACACAAAAGAGACCCAGTACTTC. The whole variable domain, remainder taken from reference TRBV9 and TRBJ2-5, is DSGVTQTPKHLITATGQRVTLRCSPRSGDLSVYWYQQSLDQGLQFLIQYYNGEERAKGNILERFSAQQFPDLHSELNLSSLELGDSALYFCASSVDTKETQYFGPGTRLLVL.

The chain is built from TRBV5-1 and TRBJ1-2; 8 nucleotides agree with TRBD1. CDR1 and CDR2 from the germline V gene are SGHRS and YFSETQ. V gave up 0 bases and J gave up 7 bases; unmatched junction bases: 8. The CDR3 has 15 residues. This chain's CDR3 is CASSLEGQGSGGYTF. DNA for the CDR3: TGCGCCAGCAGCTTGGAAGGACAGGGATCGGGTGGCTACACCTTC.

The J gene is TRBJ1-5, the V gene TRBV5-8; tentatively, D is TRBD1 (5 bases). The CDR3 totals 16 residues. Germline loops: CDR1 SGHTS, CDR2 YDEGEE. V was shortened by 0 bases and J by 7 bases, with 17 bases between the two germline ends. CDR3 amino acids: CASSLGWARVYQPQHF. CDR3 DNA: TGTGCCAGCAGCTTGGGTTGGGCCAGGGTCTACCAGCCCCAGCATTTT.

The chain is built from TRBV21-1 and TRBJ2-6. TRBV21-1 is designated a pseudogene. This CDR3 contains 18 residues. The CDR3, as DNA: TGTGCCAGCAGCATGGTGGGACCGGTGAGCTCTGGGGCCAACGTCCTGACTTTC. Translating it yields CASSMVGPVSSGANVLTF.

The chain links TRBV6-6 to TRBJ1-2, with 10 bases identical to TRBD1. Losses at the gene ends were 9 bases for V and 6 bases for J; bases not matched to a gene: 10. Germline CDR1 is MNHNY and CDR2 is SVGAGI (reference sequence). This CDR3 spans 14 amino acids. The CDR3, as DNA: TGTGCCAGTAGACAGGGGGCGAGTTTCGATGGCTACACCTTC. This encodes CASRQGASFDGYTF.

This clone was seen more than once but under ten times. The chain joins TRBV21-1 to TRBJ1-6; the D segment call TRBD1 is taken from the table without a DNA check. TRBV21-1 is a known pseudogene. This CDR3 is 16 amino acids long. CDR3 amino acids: CASSALDRERDSPLHF. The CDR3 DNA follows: TGTGCCAGCAGCGCCCTGGACAGGGAAAGAGACTCACCCCTCCACTTT.

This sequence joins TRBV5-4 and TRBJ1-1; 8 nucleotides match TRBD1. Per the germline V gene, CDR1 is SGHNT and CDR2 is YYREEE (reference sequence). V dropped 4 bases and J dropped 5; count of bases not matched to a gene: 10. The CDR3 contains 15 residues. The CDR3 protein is CASSPFYRGDTEAFF. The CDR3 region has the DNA TGTGCCAGCAGCCCCTTTTACAGGGGGGATACTGAAGCTTTCTTT. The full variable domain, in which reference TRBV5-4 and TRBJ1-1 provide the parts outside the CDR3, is ETGVTQSPTHLIKTRGQQVTLRCSSQSGHNTVSWYQQALGQGPQFIFQYYREEENGRGNFPPRFSGLQFPNYSSELNVNALELDDSALYLCASSPFYRGDTEAFFGQGTRLTVV.

CDR3 sequence (DNA): TGTGCCAGCAGCCAAGAATCAGGCCGGAACACCGGGGAGCTGTTTTTT. Amino acids: CASSQESGRNTGELFF. The rearrangement joins TRBV4-2 to TRBJ2-2; D ambiguous. V lost 0 bases and J lost 1, with 9 bases in between. Germline CDR1 and CDR2: LGHNA and YNFKEQ. This CDR3 contains 16 residues.

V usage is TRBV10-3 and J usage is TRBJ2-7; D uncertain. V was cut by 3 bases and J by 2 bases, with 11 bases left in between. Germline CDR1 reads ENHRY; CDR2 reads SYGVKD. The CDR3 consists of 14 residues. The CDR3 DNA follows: TGTGCCATCAGTGAAGTGGGGAATCCCTACGAGCAGTACTTC. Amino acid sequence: CAISEVGNPYEQYF.

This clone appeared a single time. The CDR3 is CASSNPGDTQYF. The CDR3 nucleotides read TGTGCCAGCAGCAACCCCGGGGATACGCAGTATTTT. The V gene is TRBV7-3, the J gene TRBJ2-3, with D hard to call. V gave up 5 bases and J gave up 6 bases, with 9 bases separating them. Looked up from germline, CDR1 is SGHTA and CDR2 is FQGTGA. CDR3 size: 12 residues. Based on the CDR3 plus reference TRBV7-3 and TRBJ2-3, the full variable domain is GAGVSQTPSNKVTEKGKYVELRCDPISGHTALYWYRQSLGQGPEFLIYFQGTGAADDSGLPNDRFFAVRPEGSVSTLKIQRTERGDSAVYLCASSNPGDTQYFGPGTRLTVL.

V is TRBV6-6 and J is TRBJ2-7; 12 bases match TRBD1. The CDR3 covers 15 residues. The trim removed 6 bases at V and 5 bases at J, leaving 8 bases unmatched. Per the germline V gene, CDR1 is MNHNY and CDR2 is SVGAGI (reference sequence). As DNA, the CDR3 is TGTGCCAGCAGCCCAGGGACAGGGGGCCGGAACGAGCAGTACTTC. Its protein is CASSPGTGGRNEQYF.

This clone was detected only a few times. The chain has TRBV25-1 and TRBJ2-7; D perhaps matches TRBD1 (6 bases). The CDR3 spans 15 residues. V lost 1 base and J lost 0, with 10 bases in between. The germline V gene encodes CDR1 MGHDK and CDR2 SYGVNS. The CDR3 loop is CASSEFDRSSYEQYF. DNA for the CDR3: TGTGCCAGCAGTGAATTTGACAGGAGCTCCTACGAGCAGTACTTC.

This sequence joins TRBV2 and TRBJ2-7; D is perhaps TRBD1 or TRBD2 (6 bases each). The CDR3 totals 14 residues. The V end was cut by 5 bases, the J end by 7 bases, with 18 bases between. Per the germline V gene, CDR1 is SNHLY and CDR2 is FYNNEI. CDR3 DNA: TGTGCCAGCAGTTGGAGGGCAGGGGCCGAAGAGCAGTACTTC. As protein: CASSWRAGAEEQYF.

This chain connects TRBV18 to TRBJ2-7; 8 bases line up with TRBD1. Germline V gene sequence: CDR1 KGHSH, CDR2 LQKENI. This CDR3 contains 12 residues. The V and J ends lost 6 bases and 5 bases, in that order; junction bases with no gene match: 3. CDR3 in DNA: TGTGCCAGCTCCCCGGACAGGGACGAGCAGTACTTC. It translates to CASSPDRDEQYF. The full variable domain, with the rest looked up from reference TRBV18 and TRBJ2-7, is NAGVMQNPRHLVRRRGQEARLRCSPMKGHSHVYWYRQLPEEGLKFMVYLQKENIIDESGMPKERFSAEFPKEGPSILRIQQVVRGDSAAYFCASSPDRDEQYFGPGTRLTVT.

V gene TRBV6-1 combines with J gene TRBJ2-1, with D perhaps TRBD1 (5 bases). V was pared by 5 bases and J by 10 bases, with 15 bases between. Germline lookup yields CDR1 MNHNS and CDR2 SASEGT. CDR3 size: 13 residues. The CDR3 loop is CASSLDSGREQFF. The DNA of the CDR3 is TGTGCCAGCAGTCTTGATTCAGGGCGAGAGCAGTTCTTC.

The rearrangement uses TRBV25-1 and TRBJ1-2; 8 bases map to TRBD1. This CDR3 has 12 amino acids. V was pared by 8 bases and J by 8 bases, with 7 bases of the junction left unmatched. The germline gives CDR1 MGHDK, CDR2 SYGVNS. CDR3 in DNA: TGTGCCAGCGCAAGGACAGGGTTGGGCTACACCTTC. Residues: CASARTGLGYTF.

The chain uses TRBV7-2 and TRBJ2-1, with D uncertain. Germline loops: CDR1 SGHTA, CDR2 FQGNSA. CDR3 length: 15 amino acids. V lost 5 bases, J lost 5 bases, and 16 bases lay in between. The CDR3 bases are TGTGCCAGCAGCAACCAGGCCGGAGTGCACAATGAGCAGTTCTTC. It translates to CASSNQAGVHNEQFF. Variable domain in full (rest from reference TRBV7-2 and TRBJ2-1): GAGVSQSPSNKVTEKGKDVELRCDPISGHTALYWYRQSLGQGLEFLIYFQGNSAPDKSGLPSDRFSAERTGGSVSTLTIQRTQQEDSAVYLCASSNQAGVHNEQFFGPGTRLTVL.

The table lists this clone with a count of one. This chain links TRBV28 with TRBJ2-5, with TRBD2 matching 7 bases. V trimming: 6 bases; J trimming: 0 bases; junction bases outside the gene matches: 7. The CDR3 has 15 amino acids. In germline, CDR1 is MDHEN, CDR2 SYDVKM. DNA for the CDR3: TGTGCCAGCAGGTCGGGGGGTGGTTACCAAGAGACCCAGTACTTC. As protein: CASRSGGGYQETQYF.

CDR3: CASTPEGQGAYGYTF. Written as DNA, the CDR3 is TGTGCCAGCACGCCCGAGGGGCAGGGGGCCTATGGCTACACCTTC. This rearrangement joins TRBV11-1 to TRBJ1-2, with 8 bases aligning to TRBD1. Germline V gene sequence: CDR1 SGHAT, CDR2 FQDESV (reference sequence). This CDR3 comprises 15 residues. Germline trimming cut 7 bases from V and 4 bases from J; bases unmatched to any gene: 11. Filled out from reference TRBV11-1 and TRBJ1-2, the complete variable domain reads EAEVAQSPRYKITEKSQAVAFWCDPISGHATLYWYRQILGQGPELLVQFQDESVVDDSQLPKDRFSAERLKGVDSTLKIQPAELGDSAMYLCASTPEGQGAYGYTFGSGTRLTVV.

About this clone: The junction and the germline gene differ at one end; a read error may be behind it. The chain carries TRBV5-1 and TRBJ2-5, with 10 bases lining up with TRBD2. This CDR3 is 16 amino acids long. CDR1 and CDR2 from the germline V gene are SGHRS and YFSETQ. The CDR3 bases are TGCGCCAGCAGCTACCTGTCTAGCGGGGGCCAAGAGACCCGGTACTTC. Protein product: CASSYLSSGGQETRYF.